The 21 T cell receptor beta chains given below trace back to one sample, sequenced in a study of blood T cell repertoires in COVID-19. The assay was immunoSEQ multiplex PCR, and TCRdb's table has in-frame clones only and misses some. The repertoire consists of fewer than 250,000 clones, with approximately 86% occurring once and the leading ten covering approximately 1.1%. Sequencing was performed on peripheral blood. Receptors were obtained from a man aged 25 to 40 with acute or convalescent COVID-19.

The chain employs TRBV7-9 and TRBJ1-4; unclear D gene. V was clipped by 5 bases and J by 3 bases, with 13 bases between them. CDR3 length equals 15 residues. Germline V lookup: CDR1 SEHNR, CDR2 FQNEAQ (reference sequence). CDR3 region: CASSAGGPSNEKLFF. Written as DNA, the CDR3 is TGTGCCAGCAGCGCGGGCGGGCCATCTAATGAAAAACTGTTTTTT.

The chain carries TRBV27 and TRBJ1-5; possibly TRBD1 for D (6 bases). Between the trimmed V and J ends, which lost 3 bases and 2 bases, there was a span of 14 bases. CDR3 length: 16 residues. CDR1 MNHEY and CDR2 SMNVEV come from the germline V gene (reference sequence). In nucleotides, the CDR3 is TGTGCCAGCAGTTTCGATAGCAGGGGAGGCAATCAGCCCCAGCATTTT. Translation gives CASSFDSRGGNQPQHF.

The table lists this clone with a count of one. The chain links TRBV7-2 to TRBJ1-6; D possibly corresponds to TRBD1 (5 bases). Germline V gene sequence: CDR1 SGHTA, CDR2 FQGNSA. The germline V and J ends were trimmed by 7 bases and 10 bases, with 20 bases remaining between them. The CDR3 totals 15 residues. CDR3 DNA sequence: TGTGCCAGCAACACCCCCCGGGGGTTCGGGTCACCCCTCCACTTT. Its translation is CASNTPRGFGSPLHF.

This clone appeared a single time. The rearrangement joins TRBV7-3 to TRBJ2-5; 7 bases align to TRBD1. The CDR3 length is 13 residues. Germline V gives CDR1 SGHTA, CDR2 FQGTGA. V dropped 5 bases and J dropped 5; count of bases not matched to a gene: 5. The CDR3 region is CASSREQGETQYF. CDR3 in DNA: TGTGCCAGCAGCCGCGAACAGGGGGAGACCCAGTACTTC.

This chain uses TRBV4-1 with TRBJ1-1; possibly TRBD1 for D (5 bases). In germline, CDR1 is MGHRA, CDR2 YSYEKL. This CDR3 contains 14 residues. V lost 1 base, J lost 0 bases, and 6 bases lay in between. CDR3 nucleotide sequence: TGCGCCAGCAGCCAAGGACAGATGAACACTGAAGCTTTCTTT. Protein product: CASSQGQMNTEAFF.

The gene calls are TRBV28 and TRBJ2-7; TRBD1 aligns across 8 bases. Germline CDR1 reads MDHEN; CDR2 reads SYDVKM. The CDR3 consists of 13 residues. V gave up 6 bases and J gave up 5 bases; unmatched junction bases: 6. DNA of the CDR3: TGTGCCAGCAGGCGACAGGGGCTCCACGAGCAGTACTTC. Encoded protein: CASRRQGLHEQYF.

The chain has TRBV3-1 (or the pseudogene TRBV3-2) and TRBJ2-1, with TRBD2 identical over 7 bases. J lost 0 bases, V lost 6 bases, and 14 bases had no gene match. Germline V gene sequence: CDR1 LGHDT, CDR2 YNNKEL (reference sequence). The CDR3 length is 18 residues. CDR3: CASSPLSGTTSSYNEQFF. The CDR3, as DNA: TGTGCCAGCAGTCCTCTTTCCGGGACTACCAGCTCCTACAATGAGCAGTTCTTC.

The chain has TRBV9 and TRBJ1-1; TRBD1 aligns across 7 bases. The V and J ends lost 3 bases and 6 bases, in that order; junction bases with no gene match: 8. The CDR3 contains 14 residues. CDR1 and CDR2 from the germline V gene are SGDLS and YYNGEE. This CDR3 is CASSAQDRQAEAFF. The CDR3 coding sequence is TGTGCCAGCAGCGCGCAGGACAGGCAGGCTGAAGCTTTCTTT.

This sequence joins TRBV6-6 and TRBJ1-5; weak D call: TRBD1 (6 bases). Germline lookup yields CDR1 MNHNY and CDR2 SVGAGI (reference sequence). This CDR3 has 16 residues. Trimming cost V 2 bases and J 7 bases, with 18 bases left between them. Here the CDR3 DNA reads TGTGCCAGCAGTTACCCTTTAAACAGGGTGAGGCAGCCCCAGCATTTT. Its protein is CASSYPLNRVRQPQHF.

Written as DNA, the CDR3 is TGCGCCAGCAGTCAATCGGATATCCGGGTCCACACAGATACGCAGTATTTT. This encodes CASSQSDIRVHTDTQYF. The chain joins TRBV23-1 to TRBJ2-3; D gene unclear. TRBV23-1 is annotated as an ORF whose role is uncertain. Trimming took 0 bases from V and 2 from J, leaving 15 bases between them. The CDR3 is 17 residues long.

V and J are TRBV18 and TRBJ1-1, with a possible D match to TRBD1 (6 bases). Germline V CDR1 and CDR2: KGHSH, LQKENI. V was trimmed by 2 bases and J by 3 bases, leaving 13 bases between them. This CDR3 is 15 amino acids long. The CDR3 sequence is CASSPYKGTYTEAFF. CDR3 in DNA: TGTGCCAGCTCACCATATAAGGGGACATACACTGAAGCTTTCTTT.

V is TRBV24-1 and J is TRBJ1-5; 9 positions match TRBD1. The CDR3 has 15 residues. Germline CDR1 reads KGHDR; CDR2 reads SFDVKD. V was pared by 3 bases and J by 4 bases, with 3 bases of the junction left unmatched. In DNA, the CDR3 is TGTGCCACCAGTGATCCCGGGACAGGGAATCAGCCCCAGCATTTT. As protein: CATSDPGTGNQPQHF.

The chain couples TRBV7-9 to TRBJ1-2; 12 bases map to TRBD1. V dropped 3 bases and J dropped 7; count of bases not matched to a gene: 3. The germline CDR1 and CDR2 sequences are SEHNR and FQNEAQ (reference sequence). The length of the CDR3 is 14 residues. In nucleotides, the CDR3 is TGTGCCAGCAGCTTTTCGGGACAGGGGGCTGGCTACACCTTC. It translates to CASSFSGQGAGYTF.

V and J are TRBV5-8 and TRBJ1-2; TRBD1 is a possible D gene (6 bases). The V gene's germline CDR1 is SGHTS and CDR2 YDEGEE. The V gene lost 3 bases and the J gene lost 8 bases, with 20 bases spanning the gap. This CDR3 is built from 15 residues. The CDR3 here is CASSSPNRVLRGYTF. CDR3 DNA sequence: TGTGCCAGCAGCTCACCAAACAGGGTCCTTCGAGGCTACACCTTC.

The rearrangement uses TRBV3-1 (or the pseudogene TRBV3-2) and TRBJ1-4; possible D gene TRBD1, 5 bases. The V end lost 0 bases, the J end lost 10 bases, and 15 bases lay between the germline ends. CDR3 length: 15 residues. CDR1 and CDR2 (germline): LGHDT, YNNKEL (reference sequence). The CDR3 reads CASSQDQGANRKLFF. The CDR3 DNA reads as TGTGCCAGCAGCCAAGATCAAGGGGCGAATAGAAAACTGTTTTTT.

V gene TRBV12-5 combines with J gene TRBJ2-7, with 9 bases that match TRBD2. The ends lost 1 base at V and 4 bases at J; junction bases unmatched: 14. Germline CDR1 is LGHNT and CDR2 is FRNRAP. This CDR3 spans 18 amino acids. CDR3 in DNA: TGTGCTAGTGGTTTGGCCTCGGGAGCCGGACTAGCGTATTACGAGCAGTACTTC. Translating it yields CASGLASGAGLAYYEQYF. The full variable domain, rest sourced from reference TRBV12-5 and TRBJ2-7, is DARVTQTPRHKVTEMGQEVTMRCQPILGHNTVFWYRQTMMQGLELLAYFRNRAPLDDSGMPKDRFSAEMPDATLATLKIQPSEPRDSAVYFCASGLASGAGLAYYEQYFGPGTRLTVT.

The chain uses TRBV5-1 and TRBJ2-1; D is unclear. Germline V gives CDR1 SGHRS, CDR2 YFSETQ. CDR3 length equals 18 residues. Trimming took off 1 base at V and 0 bases at J, with 17 bases between the two ends. The CDR3, as DNA: TGCGCCAGCAGCTTGTCAATGCGTACCGTTAGCTCCTACAATGAGCAGTTCTTC. Residues: CASSLSMRTVSSYNEQFF.

J is TRBJ2-5 and V is TRBV3-1 (or the pseudogene TRBV3-2); the match to TRBD2 covers 8 bases. Germline lookup yields CDR1 LGHDT and CDR2 YNNKEL (reference sequence). CDR3 length: 14 residues. The ends lost 3 bases at V and 5 bases at J; junction bases unmatched: 5. The CDR3 region is CASSHSGGQETQYF. As DNA, the CDR3 is TGTGCCAGCAGCCACTCGGGGGGGCAGGAGACCCAGTACTTC.

The chain joins TRBV28 to TRBJ1-2, with 12 bases identical to TRBD1. Per germline, CDR1 MDHEN and CDR2 SYDVKM. This CDR3 comprises 15 residues. Trimming removed 5 bases from V and 8 bases from J; junction bases left unmatched: 9. CDR3 residues: CASSVGTGGLWGYTF. The CDR3 DNA reads TGTGCCAGCAGTGTGGGGACAGGGGGCTTATGGGGCTACACCTTC.

The CDR3 nucleotides are TGTGCCAGCAGTTCCGGGACAGTCCAAGGGAGTGAAAAACTGTTTTTT. The encoded protein is CASSSGTVQGSEKLFF. The chain joins TRBV6-6 to TRBJ1-4; 7 bases map to TRBD1. The CDR3 spans 16 residues. V lost 4 bases, J lost 7 bases, and 12 bases stayed unmatched. Germline CDR1 reads MNHNY; CDR2 reads SVGAGI (reference sequence).

This chain uses TRBV6-5 with TRBJ1-1; D may be TRBD1 (6 bases). The CDR3 loop spans 12 amino acids. V lost 6 bases and J lost 6, with 11 bases in between. CDR1 MNHEY and CDR2 SVGAGI come from the germline V gene. The CDR3 DNA is TGTGCCAGCAGACAGGGTTTACCTGAAGCTTTCTTT. This sequence encodes CASRQGLPEAFF.